This record looks at one T cell receptor (beta chain) sequence and its context. The J segment lost 6 bases and the V segment lost 8 bases, leaving 19 bases of the junction unmatched. Per the germline V gene, CDR1 is GTSNPN and CDR2 is SVGIG (reference sequence). The CDR3 totals 17 residues. The data were obtained in a study of blood T cell repertoires in COVID-19. At the level of the study: Some COVID-19 samples were acute and others convalescent; all came from the United States, Italy and Spain.

In the authors' workflow: Reference gene primers were amplified, and this amplification served to estimate nucleated cell counts. This table comes from immunoSEQ multiplex PCR, and its TCRdb copy is limited to in-frame clones, with some not included. V and J calls and clone size are those listed in that table; D and trimming were worked out from the DNA. This repertoire shows approximately 300,000 clones, approximately 90% found once; its top ten account for roughly 4.5%. This receptor was identified in a young man who had recovered from COVID-19. The chain couples TRBV30 to TRBJ2-2, with 9 nucleotides matching TRBD2. Sequenced input: PBMCs or T cells enriched from blood (not recorded which). The CDR3 is CAVQGTSPPEVAGELFF. The DNA for the CDR3 is TGTGCCGTACAGGGGACTAGCCCTCCGGAGGTCGCCGGGGAGCTGTTTTTT.